These 30 T cell receptor beta chains were sequenced from one sample in a study of blood T cell repertoires in COVID-19. TCRdb's table, derived via immunoSEQ multiplex PCR, lists solely in-frame clones and lacks some. This sample has under 250,000 clones, with about nine tenths found just once. The source material was peripheral blood. These receptor sequences come from a man younger than 45 with COVID-19, enrolled during active disease.

This clone is a singleton in its sample. CDR3 in DNA: TGCGCCAGCAGCTACCGCGACTTTGCAACTAATGAAAAACTGTTTTTT. Its protein product is CASSYRDFATNEKLFF. The V and J genes are TRBV5-1 and TRBJ1-4; D gene unclear. Trimming pared 3 bases from V and 0 bases from J, leaving 12 bases between. Germline V gene sequence: CDR1 SGHRS, CDR2 YFSETQ. This CDR3 has 16 residues.

V is TRBV27 and J is TRBJ2-3, with 7 positions matching TRBD2. The CDR3 extends over 13 amino acids. Germline trimming cut 8 bases from V and 4 bases from J; bases unmatched to any gene: 6. CDR1 is MNHEY and CDR2 is SMNVEV in the germline V gene (reference sequence). The chain's CDR3 is CASGGGYADTQYF. The CDR3 coding sequence is TGTGCCAGCGGGGGGGGGTACGCAGATACGCAGTATTTT.

This clone was picked up a small number of times. The rearrangement joins TRBV27 to TRBJ2-3; 11 bases align to TRBD2. CDR1 is MNHEY and CDR2 is SMNVEV in the germline V gene (reference sequence). Trimming at V came to 5 bases and at J to 0 bases, leaving 10 bases not matched to a gene. This CDR3 comprises 18 residues. CDR3 bases: TGTGCCAGCAGTGATAGCGGGGGGGCCTATCTTAGCACAGATACGCAGTATTTT. Protein sequence: CASSDSGGAYLSTDTQYF.

This CDR3 is CASSLGAGTGMANEQFF. CDR3 bases: TGTGCCAGCAGCTTAGGTGCCGGGACAGGGATGGCCAATGAGCAGTTCTTC. V and J are TRBV7-7 and TRBJ2-1; 9 bases line up with TRBD1. Germline lookup yields CDR1 SSHAT and CDR2 FNYEAQ (reference sequence). Losses at the gene ends were 1 base for V and 6 bases for J; bases not matched to a gene: 10. This CDR3 contains 17 residues.

V and J are TRBV7-9 and TRBJ2-3; 10 bases map to TRBD1. There are 14 residues in the CDR3. The ends lost 5 bases at V and 3 bases at J; junction bases unmatched: 2. Germline V gene sequence: CDR1 SEHNR, CDR2 FQNEAQ (reference sequence). CDR3 coding DNA: TGTGCCAGCAGCATGGGACAGGGGACAGATACGCAGTATTTT. This sequence encodes CASSMGQGTDTQYF. The full variable domain, its missing parts supplied by reference TRBV7-9 and TRBJ2-3, is DTGVSQNPRHKITKRGQNVTFRCDPISEHNRLYWYRQTLGQGPEFLTYFQNEAQLEKSRLLSDRFSAERPKGSFSTLEIQRTEQGDSAMYLCASSMGQGTDTQYFGPGTRLTVL.

About this clone: The sample carries other DNA sequences with the same CDR3. The chain couples TRBV9 to TRBJ2-5; tentative D call: TRBD1 (5 bases). Germline CDR1 is SGDLS and CDR2 is YYNGEE. The CDR3 totals 14 residues. Trimming left V 0 bases short and J 7 bases short, with 13 bases between. The CDR3 sequence: CASSVDPQGGTQYF. The DNA for the CDR3 is TGTGCCAGCAGCGTAGATCCCCAGGGCGGGACCCAGTACTTC. Using reference TRBV9 and TRBJ2-5 for the parts outside the CDR3, the full variable domain is DSGVTQTPKHLITATGQRVTLRCSPRSGDLSVYWYQQSLDQGLQFLIQYYNGEERAKGNILERFSAQQFPDLHSELNLSSLELGDSALYFCASSVDPQGGTQYFGPGTRLLVL.

This clone showed up just once. The chain joins TRBV5-8 to TRBJ2-1; maybe TRBD2 (7 bases). CDR1 SGHTS and CDR2 YDEGEE come from the germline V gene. CDR3 length: 15 amino acids. The V and J ends lost 0 bases and 8 bases respectively, with 15 bases between them. The CDR3 nucleotides are TGTGCCAGCAGCTTGGCGAGTCGGGGGGCACATGAGCAGTTCTTC. Residues: CASSLASRGAHEQFF.

The genes are TRBV18 and TRBJ2-1; TRBD2 is a possible D gene (6 bases). CDR3 length: 14 residues. Germline lookup yields CDR1 KGHSH and CDR2 LQKENI. V lost 0 bases, J lost 8 bases, and 11 bases lay in between. The CDR3 DNA follows: TGTGCCAGCTCACCACCGAACGGGGGAGATGAGCAGTTCTTC. It translates to CASSPPNGGDEQFF.

This chain links TRBV6-2 or TRBV6-3 with TRBJ2-3, with D hard to call. Germline lookup yields CDR1 MNHEY and CDR2 SVGEGT. With 5 bases removed from V and 6 bases from J, the gap between germline ends came to 9 bases. The CDR3 covers 12 residues. The CDR3 DNA reads as TGTGCCAGCAGTCGTCTCGGGGATACGCAGTATTTT. Translating it yields CASSRLGDTQYF.

For this clone: At one of its ends the junction is not consistent with the germline gene, which may arise from a read error. The rearrangement uses TRBV11-1 and TRBJ1-3; D not certain. This CDR3 is 14 amino acids long. The germline V gene has CDR1 SGHAT and CDR2 FQDESV (reference sequence). CDR3 DNA sequence: TGTGCCAGCAGCCCTCGGACTGCTGGCAACACCATATATTTT. This translates into CASSPRTAGNTIYF.

V usage is TRBV5-1 and J usage is TRBJ2-7; maybe TRBD1 (6 bases). Germline CDR1 is SGHRS and CDR2 is YFSETQ. V was cut by 3 bases and J by 6 bases, with 16 bases left in between. This CDR3 is built from 14 residues. The CDR3 bases are TGCGCCAGCAGCTCGGTACAGGGTACGAGCGAGCAGTACTTC. The encoded protein is CASSSVQGTSEQYF.

This chain connects TRBV2 to TRBJ2-1; D possibly corresponds to TRBD2 (5 bases). This CDR3 has 16 residues. Germline CDR1 SNHLY, CDR2 FYNNEI. With 4 bases removed from V and 0 bases from J, the gap between germline ends came to 13 bases. CDR3 sequence: CASSGIGGTSYNEQFF. In DNA, the CDR3 is TGTGCCAGCAGTGGAATCGGAGGAACCTCCTACAATGAGCAGTTCTTC. Variable domain in full (rest from reference TRBV2 and TRBJ2-1): EPEVTQTPSHQVTQMGQEVILRCVPISNHLYFYWYRQILGQKVEFLVSFYNNEISEKSEIFDDQFSVERPDGSNFTLKIRSTKLEDSAMYFCASSGIGGTSYNEQFFGPGTRLTVL.

The chain combines TRBV6-4 with TRBJ2-1; 10 bases map to TRBD1. Trimming cost V 4 bases and J 7 bases; bases outside gene matches: 10. In germline, CDR1 is MRHNA, CDR2 SNTAGT. CDR3 length: 16 amino acids. DNA of the CDR3: TGTGCCAGCAGTGTTTTGTCCGGGACAGGGGAGAATGAGCAGTTCTTC. Translating gives CASSVLSGTGENEQFF.

The V gene is TRBV28, the J gene TRBJ2-7, with TRBD1 matching over 11 bases. CDR3 size: 12 residues. Per the germline V gene, CDR1 is MDHEN and CDR2 is SYDVKM. J lost 10 bases, V lost 4 bases, and 3 bases had no gene match. The CDR3 DNA reads as TGTGCCAGCAGTTGGGGACAGGGGGACCAGTACTTC. Translated, it gives CASSWGQGDQYF. Combining the CDR3 with reference TRBV28 and TRBJ2-7 gives the whole variable domain DVKVTQSSRYLVKRTGEKVFLECVQDMDHENMFWYRQDPGLGLRLIYFSYDVKMKEKGDIPEGYSVSREKKERFSLILESASTNQTSMYLCASSWGQGDQYFGPGTRLTVT.

The gene calls are TRBV5-1 and TRBJ2-7; TRBD1 agrees at 8 bases. V shed 3 bases and J 0 bases; nucleotides not matched to a gene: 8. Germline V gives CDR1 SGHRS, CDR2 YFSETQ. There are 16 residues in the CDR3. CDR3 protein: CASSSYTGGRSYEQYF. For the CDR3, the DNA is TGCGCCAGCAGCTCGTATACAGGGGGTCGCTCCTACGAGCAGTACTTC.

CDR3 bases: TGTGCCAGCTCACCGAGGCAGGGGGCTACTGAAGCTTTCTTT. It yields the protein CASSPRQGATEAFF. The genes are TRBV18 and TRBJ1-1; 8 positions match TRBD1. V shed 3 bases and J 5 bases; nucleotides not matched to a gene: 5. Germline V gene data show CDR1 as KGHSH and CDR2 as LQKENI. There are 14 residues in the CDR3.

The gene calls are TRBV9 and TRBJ1-1, with a weak D call TRBD1 (6 bases). Trimming took off 4 bases at V and 7 bases at J, with 14 bases between the two ends. CDR3 length: 13 amino acids. Looked up from germline, CDR1 is SGDLS and CDR2 is YYNGEE. CDR3 sequence: CASSRDGQYEAFF. The CDR3, as DNA: TGTGCCAGCAGCCGTGACGGACAGTATGAAGCTTTCTTT.

The genes are TRBV6-5 and TRBJ2-1; TRBD2 aligns across 10 bases. From germline, CDR1 is MNHEY and CDR2 SVGAGI. After removal of 4 bases from V and 0 bases from J, the junction contained 3 bases not matched to a gene. This CDR3 spans 16 amino acids. The CDR3 protein is CASSSTSGISYNEQFF. CDR3 bases: TGTGCCAGCAGTTCCACTAGCGGGATCTCCTACAATGAGCAGTTCTTC.

V usage is TRBV30 and J usage is TRBJ2-2, with TRBD2 matching over 8 bases. CDR3 size: 13 residues. With 3 bases clipped from V and 6 bases from J, the junction kept 3 bases outside the gene matches. Germline values: CDR1 GTSNPN, CDR2 SVGIG (reference sequence). DNA of the CDR3: TGTGCCTGGAGCACCGGGGGGGCCGGGGAGCTGTTTTTT. This codes for CAWSTGGAGELFF. The complete variable domain, with remaining parts taken from reference TRBV30 and TRBJ2-2, reads SQTIHQWPATLVQPVGSPLSLECTVEGTSNPNLYWYRQAAGRGLQLLFYSVGIGQISSEVPQNLSASRPQDRQFILSSKKLLLSDSGFYLCAWSTGGAGELFFGEGSRLTVL.

This clone has more than one count but fewer than ten. The chain uses TRBV19 and TRBJ1-2; 9 bases match TRBD1. J gave up 2 bases and V 6 bases, and 7 bases lay outside the gene matches. The CDR3 length is 15 residues. Germline assignment: CDR1 LNHDA and CDR2 SQIVND (reference sequence). CDR3 sequence: CASSPDRGLNYGYTF. CDR3 DNA: TGTGCCAGTAGCCCGGACAGGGGCTTGAACTATGGCTACACCTTC.

The chain is built from TRBV27 and TRBJ2-7; 8 bases are a match to TRBD2. Germline values: CDR1 MNHEY, CDR2 SMNVEV (reference sequence). CDR3 length: 15 amino acids. Trimming removed 0 bases from V and 2 bases from J; junction bases left unmatched: 3. The CDR3 bases are TGTGCCAGCAGTTTATCAAATAGCGGGGCCTACGAGCAGTACTTC. Its translation: CASSLSNSGAYEQYF.

This chain connects TRBV6-5 to TRBJ2-7, with 9 bases matching TRBD1. The V segment lost 6 bases and the J segment 1 base; nucleotides outside the gene matches: 7. CDR1 and CDR2 (germline): MNHEY, SVGAGI. This CDR3 has 15 amino acids. The CDR3 sequence is CASSDRGDPSYEQYF. The CDR3 nucleotides read TGTGCCAGCAGCGACAGGGGGGACCCGTCCTACGAGCAGTACTTC.

The chain joins TRBV18 to TRBJ1-1; 9 positions match TRBD1. Germline CDR1 is KGHSH and CDR2 is LQKENI. The CDR3 sequence is 16 residues long. V lost 4 bases and J lost 4; bases outside the gene matches: 10. CDR3 sequence: CASSLQQGAAVTEAFF. The CDR3 DNA is TGTGCCAGCTCACTCCAACAGGGGGCGGCGGTCACTGAAGCTTTCTTT.

The rearrangement uses TRBV9 and TRBJ2-3; D perhaps matches TRBD2 (6 bases). Germline CDR1 reads SGDLS; CDR2 reads YYNGEE. Between the trimmed V and J ends, which lost 0 bases and 4 bases, there was a span of 15 bases. The CDR3 is 16 amino acids. The DNA of the CDR3 is TGTGCCAGCAGCGTAGGGGGGGAAAGGATGGCAGATACGCAGTATTTT. Its translation is CASSVGGERMADTQYF. The whole variable domain, remainder taken from reference TRBV9 and TRBJ2-3, is DSGVTQTPKHLITATGQRVTLRCSPRSGDLSVYWYQQSLDQGLQFLIQYYNGEERAKGNILERFSAQQFPDLHSELNLSSLELGDSALYFCASSVGGERMADTQYFGPGTRLTVL.

The chain links TRBV5-4 to TRBJ2-3; D is uncertain. Trimming pared 0 bases from V and 0 bases from J, leaving 8 bases between. This CDR3 spans 15 amino acids. The germline CDR1 and CDR2 sequences are SGHNT and YYREEE (reference sequence). The CDR3 bases are TGTGCCAGCAGCTTGGACAGCCGAAGCACAGATACGCAGTATTTT. Encoded protein: CASSLDSRSTDTQYF.

J is TRBJ1-3 and V is TRBV6-2 or TRBV6-3; 8 bases agree with TRBD1. This CDR3 has 18 amino acids. Germline lookup yields CDR1 MNHEY and CDR2 SVGEGT. The ends lost 7 bases at V and 1 base at J; junction bases unmatched: 15. The CDR3 protein is CASTPRGQAVLSGNTIYF. Here the CDR3 DNA reads TGTGCCAGCACCCCGAGGGGACAGGCCGTTTTATCTGGAAACACCATATATTTT.

The rearrangement links TRBV7-6 to TRBJ1-5; TRBD1 matches 8 bases. Germline CDR1 is SGHVS and CDR2 is FNYEAQ. V was pared by 1 base and J by 0 bases, with 2 bases of the junction left unmatched. This CDR3 is built from 16 residues. The DNA for the CDR3 is TGTGCCAGCAGCTTAGGACAGGGGAATAGCAATCAGCCCCAGCATTTT. It codes for CASSLGQGNSNQPQHF.

The chain links TRBV7-3 to TRBJ2-1; 7 bases match TRBD1. CDR1 and CDR2 from the germline V gene are SGHTA and FQGTGA. The CDR3 runs to 17 residues. V gave up 1 base and J gave up 2 bases; unmatched junction bases: 8. The CDR3 bases are TGTGCCAGCAGCTTAATGGGGGCAGGGGGACCCTACAATGAGCAGTTCTTC. It codes for CASSLMGAGGPYNEQFF.

This clone was detected once. The chain links TRBV20-1 to TRBJ2-4; possibly TRBD1 for D (5 bases). The germline CDR1 and CDR2 sequences are DFQATT and SNEGSKA (reference sequence). This CDR3 contains 11 residues. Between the trimmed V and J ends, which lost 4 bases and 10 bases, there was a span of 11 bases. The CDR3 DNA follows: TGCAGTGCTACACGTGCAGGGATTCAGTACTTC. This codes for CSATRAGIQYF.

This clone is a singleton in its sample. This chain joins TRBV18 and TRBJ1-1; D is unresolved. V was clipped by 2 bases and J by 8 bases, with 21 bases between them. The germline V gene encodes CDR1 KGHSH and CDR2 LQKENI. The CDR3 loop spans 16 amino acids. CDR3 amino acids: CASSPFDGEPIAEAFF. The CDR3, as DNA: TGTGCCAGCTCACCATTTGACGGGGAACCTATCGCGGAAGCTTTCTTT.